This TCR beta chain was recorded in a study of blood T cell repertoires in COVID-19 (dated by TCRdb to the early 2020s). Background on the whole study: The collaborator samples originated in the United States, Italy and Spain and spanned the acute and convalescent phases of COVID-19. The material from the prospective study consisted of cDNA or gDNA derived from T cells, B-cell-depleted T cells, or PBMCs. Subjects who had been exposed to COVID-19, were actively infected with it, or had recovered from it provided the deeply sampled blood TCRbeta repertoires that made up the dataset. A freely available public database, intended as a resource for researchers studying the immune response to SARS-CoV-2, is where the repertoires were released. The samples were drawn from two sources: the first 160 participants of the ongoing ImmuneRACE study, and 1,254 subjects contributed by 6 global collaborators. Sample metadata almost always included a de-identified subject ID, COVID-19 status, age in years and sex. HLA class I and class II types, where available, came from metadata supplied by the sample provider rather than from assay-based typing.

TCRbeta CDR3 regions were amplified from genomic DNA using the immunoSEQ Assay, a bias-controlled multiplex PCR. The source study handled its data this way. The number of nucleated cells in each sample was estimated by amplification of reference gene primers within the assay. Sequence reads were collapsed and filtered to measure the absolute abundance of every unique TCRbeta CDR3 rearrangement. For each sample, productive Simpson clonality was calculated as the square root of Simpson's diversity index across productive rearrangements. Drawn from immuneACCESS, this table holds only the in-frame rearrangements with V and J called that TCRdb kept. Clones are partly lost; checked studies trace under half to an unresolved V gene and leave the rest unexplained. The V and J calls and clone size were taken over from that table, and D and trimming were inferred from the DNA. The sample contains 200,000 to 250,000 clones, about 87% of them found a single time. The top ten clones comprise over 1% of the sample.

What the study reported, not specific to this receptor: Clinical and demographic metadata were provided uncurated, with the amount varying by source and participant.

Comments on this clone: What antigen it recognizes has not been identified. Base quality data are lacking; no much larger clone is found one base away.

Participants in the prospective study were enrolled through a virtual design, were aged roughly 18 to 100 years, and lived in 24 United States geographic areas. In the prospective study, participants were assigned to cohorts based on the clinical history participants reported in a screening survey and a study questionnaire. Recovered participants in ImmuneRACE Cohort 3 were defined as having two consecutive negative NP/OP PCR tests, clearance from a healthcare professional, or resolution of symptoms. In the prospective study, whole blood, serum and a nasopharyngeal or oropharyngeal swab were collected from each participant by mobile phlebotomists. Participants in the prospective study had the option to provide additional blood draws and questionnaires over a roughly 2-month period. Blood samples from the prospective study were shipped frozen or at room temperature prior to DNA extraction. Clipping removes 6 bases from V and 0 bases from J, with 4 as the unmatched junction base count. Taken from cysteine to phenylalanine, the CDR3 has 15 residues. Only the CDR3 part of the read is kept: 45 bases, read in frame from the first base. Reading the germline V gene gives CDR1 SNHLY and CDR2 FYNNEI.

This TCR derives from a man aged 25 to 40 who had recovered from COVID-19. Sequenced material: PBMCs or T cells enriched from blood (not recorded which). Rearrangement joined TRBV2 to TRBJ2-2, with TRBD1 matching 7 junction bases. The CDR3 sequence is CASRETGSNTGELFF. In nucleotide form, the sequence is TGTGCCAGCAGAGAGACAGGGTCGAACACCGGGGAGCTGTTTTTT.